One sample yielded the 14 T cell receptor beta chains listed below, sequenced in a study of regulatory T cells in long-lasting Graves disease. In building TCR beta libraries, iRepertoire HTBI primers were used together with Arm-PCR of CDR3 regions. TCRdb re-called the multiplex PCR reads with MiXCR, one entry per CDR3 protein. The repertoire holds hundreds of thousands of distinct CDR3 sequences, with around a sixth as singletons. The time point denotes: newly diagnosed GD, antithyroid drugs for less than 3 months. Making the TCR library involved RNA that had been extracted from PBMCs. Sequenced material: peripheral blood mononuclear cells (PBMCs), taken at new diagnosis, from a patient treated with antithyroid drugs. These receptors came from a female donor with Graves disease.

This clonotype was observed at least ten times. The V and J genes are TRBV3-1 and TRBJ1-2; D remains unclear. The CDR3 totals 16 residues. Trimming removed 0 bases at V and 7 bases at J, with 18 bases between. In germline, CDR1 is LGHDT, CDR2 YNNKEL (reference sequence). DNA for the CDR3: TGTGCCAGCAGCCAAGAGACCAGGAGTTGGGTTGGTGGCTACACCTTC. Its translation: CASSQETRSWVGGYTF. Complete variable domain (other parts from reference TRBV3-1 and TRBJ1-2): DTAVSQTPKYLVTQMGNDKSIKCEQNLGHDTMYWYKQDSKKFLKIMFSYNNKELIINETVPNRFSPKSPDKAHLNLHINSLELGDSAVYFCASSQETRSWVGGYTFGSGTRLTVV.

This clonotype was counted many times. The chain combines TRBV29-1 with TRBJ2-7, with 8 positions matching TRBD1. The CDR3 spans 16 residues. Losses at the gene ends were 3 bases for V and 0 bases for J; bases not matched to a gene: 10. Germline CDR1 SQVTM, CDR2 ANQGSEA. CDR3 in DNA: TGCAGCGTTGAGGGCCTTCAGGGGGCGAGCTCCTACGAGCAGTACTTC. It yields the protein CSVEGLQGASSYEQYF.

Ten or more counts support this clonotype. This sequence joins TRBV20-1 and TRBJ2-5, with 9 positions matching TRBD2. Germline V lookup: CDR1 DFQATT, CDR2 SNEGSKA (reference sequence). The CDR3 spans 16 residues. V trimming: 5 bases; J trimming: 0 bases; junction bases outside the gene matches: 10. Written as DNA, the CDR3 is TGCAGTGCTGGGAGGGCTAGCGGGGCAGACCAAGAGACCCAGTACTTC. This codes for CSAGRASGADQETQYF.

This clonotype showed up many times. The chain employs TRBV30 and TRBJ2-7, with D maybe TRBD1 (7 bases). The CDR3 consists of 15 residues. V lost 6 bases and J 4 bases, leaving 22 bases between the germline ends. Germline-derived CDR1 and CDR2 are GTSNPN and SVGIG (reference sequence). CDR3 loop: CACITGGGLQYEQYF. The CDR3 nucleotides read TGTGCCTGTATTACAGGAGGGGGCCTCCAATACGAGCAGTACTTC.

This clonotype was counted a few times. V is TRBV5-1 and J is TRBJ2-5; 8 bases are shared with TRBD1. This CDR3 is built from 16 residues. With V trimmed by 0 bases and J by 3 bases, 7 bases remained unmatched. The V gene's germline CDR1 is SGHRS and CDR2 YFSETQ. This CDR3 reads CASSLEAGGYEETQYF. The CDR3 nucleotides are TGCGCCAGCAGCTTGGAGGCAGGGGGCTATGAAGAGACCCAGTACTTC.

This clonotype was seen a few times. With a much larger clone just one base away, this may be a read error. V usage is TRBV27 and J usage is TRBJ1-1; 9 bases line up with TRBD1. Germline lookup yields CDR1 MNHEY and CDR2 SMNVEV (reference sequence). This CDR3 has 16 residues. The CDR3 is CASSQGPGQGWSEALF. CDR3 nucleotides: TGTGCCAGCAGCCAAGGCCCGGGACAGGGTTGGTCTGAAGCTCTCTTT.

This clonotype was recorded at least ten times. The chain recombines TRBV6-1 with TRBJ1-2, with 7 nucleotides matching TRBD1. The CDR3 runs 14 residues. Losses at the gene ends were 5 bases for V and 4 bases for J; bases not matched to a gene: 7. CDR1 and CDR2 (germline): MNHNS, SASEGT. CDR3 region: CASSRGQEGYGYTF. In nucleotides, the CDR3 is TGTGCCAGCAGTCGCGGACAGGAGGGCTATGGCTACACCTTC.

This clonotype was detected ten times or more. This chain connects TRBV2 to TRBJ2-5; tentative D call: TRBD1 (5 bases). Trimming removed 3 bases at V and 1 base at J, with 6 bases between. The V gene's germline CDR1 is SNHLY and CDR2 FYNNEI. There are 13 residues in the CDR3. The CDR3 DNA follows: TGTGCCAGCAGTGATGACAGCCAAGAGACCCAGTACTTC. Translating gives CASSDDSQETQYF.

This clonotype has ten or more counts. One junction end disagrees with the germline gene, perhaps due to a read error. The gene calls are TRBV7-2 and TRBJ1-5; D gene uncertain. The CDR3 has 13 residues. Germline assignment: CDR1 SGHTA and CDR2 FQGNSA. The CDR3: CASSLEPNQPQHF. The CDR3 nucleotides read TGCGCCAGCAGCTTGGAACCTAATCAGCCCCAGCATTTT.

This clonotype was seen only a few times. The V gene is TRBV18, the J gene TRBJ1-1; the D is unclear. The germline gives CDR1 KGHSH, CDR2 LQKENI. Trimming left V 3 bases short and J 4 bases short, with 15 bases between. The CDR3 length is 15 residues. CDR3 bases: TGTGCCAGCTCACCCCTGGACGCGGGTGGCACTGAAGCTTTCTTT. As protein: CASSPLDAGGTEAFF.

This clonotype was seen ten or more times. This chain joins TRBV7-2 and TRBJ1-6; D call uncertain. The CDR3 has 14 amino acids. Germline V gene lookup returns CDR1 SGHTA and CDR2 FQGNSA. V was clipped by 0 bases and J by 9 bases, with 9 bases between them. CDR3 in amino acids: CASSLALISSPLHF. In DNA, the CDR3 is TGTGCCAGCAGCTTAGCGCTTATTAGTTCACCCCTCCACTTT.

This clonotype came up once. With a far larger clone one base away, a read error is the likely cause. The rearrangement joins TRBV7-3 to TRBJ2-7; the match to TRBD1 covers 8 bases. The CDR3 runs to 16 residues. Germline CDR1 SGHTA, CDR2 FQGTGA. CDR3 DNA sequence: TGTGTCAGCAGCTTAGGACAGGGAACCTCGACCTACGAGCAGTACTTC. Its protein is CVSSLGQGTSTYEQYF.

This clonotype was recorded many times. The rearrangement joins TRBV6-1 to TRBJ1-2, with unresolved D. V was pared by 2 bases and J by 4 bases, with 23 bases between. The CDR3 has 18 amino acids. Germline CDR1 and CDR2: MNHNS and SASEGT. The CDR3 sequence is CASSELGPGVYASYGYTF. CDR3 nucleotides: TGTGCCAGCAGTGAACTCGGCCCCGGCGTTTATGCAAGCTATGGCTACACCTTC.

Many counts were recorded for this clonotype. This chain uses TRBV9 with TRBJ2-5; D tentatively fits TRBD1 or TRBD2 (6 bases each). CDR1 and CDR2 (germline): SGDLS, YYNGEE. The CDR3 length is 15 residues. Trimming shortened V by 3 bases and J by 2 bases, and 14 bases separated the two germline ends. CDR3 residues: CASSATEGGQETQYF. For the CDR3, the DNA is TGTGCCAGCAGCGCGACTGAAGGGGGGCAAGAGACCCAGTACTTC.